The entry below describes one TCR beta chain. Clones were sequenced by immunoSEQ multiplex PCR, and TCRdb holds only the in-frame ones, with some missing. The table includes tens of thousands of clones, approximately 78% detected once. These data come from a study of glioma-infiltrating T cells after dendritic cell vaccination. The wider study: Dendritic cells derived from monocytes and pulsed with autologous tumor lysate formed the vaccine.

The length of the CDR3 is 16 residues. Germline lookup yields CDR1 SGHRS and CDR2 YFSETQ. The V segment lost 2 bases and the J segment 0 bases; nucleotides outside the gene matches: 1. This sequence originates from a human donor with glioblastoma. This sample comprised blood, obtained before dendritic cell vaccination. The V gene is TRBV5-1, the J gene TRBJ1-4; 10 positions match TRBD1. The CDR3 DNA is TGCGCCAGCAGCTTCGGACAGGGGGCAACTAATGAAAAACTGTTTTTT. This sequence encodes CASSFGQGATNEKLFF.